This T cell receptor beta chain was captured by sequencing in a study of T cells after yellow fever vaccination. Broader study findings: Once the booster was given, most primary-vaccination clones reappeared, at 95% to 98% for CD4 and approximately 88% for CD8. Researchers cautioned that FACS-sorted repertoires could harbor abundant clonotypes contaminating from the bulk population. Secondary responses were weaker yet peaked faster, day 5 versus 15.

The CDR3 runs to 12 residues. From germline, CDR1 is LNHNV and CDR2 YYDKDF (reference sequence). V was cut by 0 bases and J by 4 bases, with 3 bases left in between. This clonotype came up a few times. The antigen remains undetermined. The study made its TCR cDNA through 5'RACE template switching. That step introduced a universal primer site along with UMIs. TCRdb reanalysed the 5' RACE reads using MiXCR and keeps one entry per CDR3 protein. Of 250,000 to 300,000 distinct CDR3 sequences listed, around 9.3% are singletons. This clonotype was obtained from a man aged 18 to 35 who received the YFV17D yellow fever vaccine. The V call is TRBV15, the J call TRBJ1-2; D not certain. Sequenced material: CD4+ T cells sorted from PBMCs, taken 5 days after the yellow fever booster vaccination. CDR3 coding DNA: TGTGCCACCAGCAGAGACGCCTATGGCTACACCTTC. Translated: CATSRDAYGYTF.